What follows are 13 T cell receptor beta chains derived from one specimen sequenced in a study of glioma-infiltrating T cells after dendritic cell vaccination. Stated time point: after dendritic cell vaccination, including at tumor progression/relapse. The repertoire was sequenced with immunoSEQ multiplex PCR; TCRdb's copy has only in-frame clones and lacks some. Of about 58,000 clones detected, roughly 83% appear once; the ten largest clones hold less than 20%. This specimen consisted of blood, obtained after dendritic cell vaccination. These receptors were taken from a human donor with glioblastoma.

The V call is TRBV18, the J call TRBJ1-2, with D tentatively TRBD1 (6 bases). This CDR3 spans 15 amino acids. Trimming stripped 1 base from V and 3 bases from J, with 12 bases between. The germline V gene has CDR1 KGHSH and CDR2 LQKENI. DNA of the CDR3: TGTGCCAGCTCACCACGGTCAGGGGTTGACTATGGCTACACCTTC. The encoded protein is CASSPRSGVDYGYTF.

This clone was seen just once. The V gene is TRBV11-2, the J gene TRBJ2-7; the D gene is possibly TRBD1 (6 bases). V lost 6 bases, J lost 0 bases, and 15 bases lay in between. CDR3 length: 15 amino acids. Germline-derived CDR1 and CDR2 are SGHAT and FQNNGV. As DNA, the CDR3 is TGTGCCAGCAGACGCACACAGGGTAACTCCTACGAGCAGTACTTC. It translates to CASRRTQGNSYEQYF.

The V and J genes are TRBV6-1 and TRBJ1-4; a weak D match, TRBD1 (6 bases). V lost 7 bases and J lost 0, with 12 bases in between. The CDR3 totals 15 residues. Germline values: CDR1 MNHNS, CDR2 SASEGT. The CDR3 sequence is CASMEQGTTNEKLFF. The CDR3 region has the DNA TGTGCCAGCATGGAACAGGGTACAACTAATGAAAAACTGTTTTTT.

This clone was seen a handful of times. The V gene is TRBV6-1, the J gene TRBJ1-6; D might be TRBD1 (6 bases). The CDR3 sequence is 13 residues long. Germline CDR1 and CDR2: MNHNS and SASEGT. V lost 9 bases, J lost 3 bases, and 9 bases lay in between. DNA of the CDR3: TGTGCCAGTCACAGGGACTATAATTCACCCCTCCACTTT. Protein product: CASHRDYNSPLHF.

The chain employs TRBV11-3 and TRBJ2-2; 8 nucleotides align to TRBD2. This CDR3 has 15 residues. The germline V gene encodes CDR1 SGHNT and CDR2 YENEEA. V lost 5 bases and J lost 6; bases outside the gene matches: 8. CDR3 sequence reads: CASSPPGLGSGELFF. CDR3 nucleotide sequence: TGTGCCAGCAGCCCCCCGGGACTAGGATCCGGGGAGCTGTTTTTT.

The genes are TRBV6-1 and TRBJ1-2; TRBD1 matches 7 bases. Unmatched junction bases numbered 9, after V lost 6 bases and J lost 8 bases. CDR1 is MNHNS, CDR2 SASEGT, per germline. The CDR3 is made up of 13 amino acids. CDR3 in DNA: TGTGCCAGCAGGGGTAGGGGGCCTGGCGGCTACACCTTC. Protein: CASRGRGPGGYTF.

The table lists this clone with a few counts. The rearrangement links TRBV19 to TRBJ1-2; D uncertain. Germline V gene sequence: CDR1 LNHDA, CDR2 SQIVND (reference sequence). V was cut by 5 bases and J by 1 base, with 14 bases left in between. The CDR3 sequence is 15 residues long. Here the CDR3 reads CASSPTANHNYGYTF. CDR3 sequence (DNA): TGTGCCAGTAGTCCAACAGCTAACCATAACTATGGCTACACCTTC.

The chain uses TRBV20-1 and TRBJ2-1; a weak D match, TRBD2 (6 bases). Germline assignment: CDR1 DFQATT and CDR2 SNEGSKA (reference sequence). V lost 6 bases, J lost 7 bases, and 10 bases lay in between. The CDR3 extends over 11 amino acids. The CDR3 is CSATAGNEQFF. CDR3 nucleotides: TGCAGTGCCACAGCGGGTAATGAGCAGTTCTTC.

The chain has TRBV4-3 and TRBJ2-3; no firm D call. Trimming took 0 bases from V and 2 from J, leaving 9 bases between them. This CDR3 contains 15 residues. Looked up from germline, CDR1 is LGHNA and CDR2 is YSLEER. The CDR3 nucleotides read TGCGCCAGCAGCCAAGATACAGTCCTCACAGATACGCAGTATTTT. Protein product: CASSQDTVLTDTQYF.

This chain links TRBV5-1 with TRBJ1-6; 12 bases line up with TRBD1. The CDR3 is made up of 17 amino acids. The junction had 8 bases not matched to a gene; V was cut back by 4 bases and J by 6 bases. Germline loops: CDR1 SGHRS, CDR2 YFSETQ. In nucleotides, the CDR3 is TGCGCCAGCAGCCCGCAGGGACAGGGGGCGAGTAATTCACCCCTCCACTTT. It encodes CASSPQGQGASNSPLHF. Based on the CDR3 plus reference TRBV5-1 and TRBJ1-6, the full variable domain is KAGVTQTPRYLIKTRGQQVTLSCSPISGHRSVSWYQQTPGQGLQFLFEYFSETQRNKGNFPGRFSGRQFSNSRSEMNVSTLELGDSALYLCASSPQGQGASNSPLHFGNGTRLTVT.

The chain couples TRBV7-4 to TRBJ1-1; a possible D gene is TRBD1 (5 bases). The CDR3 has 16 amino acids. Per the germline V gene, CDR1 is SGHVT and CDR2 is SQSDAQ. V was cut by 5 bases and J by 1 base, with 17 bases left in between. The CDR3 bases are TGTGCCAGCAGCCGTTGGGGGGTTGTTCGGAACACTGAAGCTTTCTTT. Protein sequence: CASSRWGVVRNTEAFF.

The gene calls are TRBV5-1 and TRBJ1-2; 7 positions match TRBD1. Trimming at V came to 0 bases and at J to 3 bases, leaving 5 bases not matched to a gene. The germline V gene has CDR1 SGHRS and CDR2 YFSETQ. This CDR3 is built from 15 residues. As DNA, the CDR3 is TGCGCCAGCAGCTTGGTAGGGGGCGCCGACTATGGCTACACCTTC. Translated, it gives CASSLVGGADYGYTF.

The V and J genes are TRBV19 and TRBJ1-2; 7 positions match TRBD1. After removal of 3 bases from V and 2 bases from J, the junction contained 15 bases not matched to a gene. Germline V gene sequence: CDR1 LNHDA, CDR2 SQIVND (reference sequence). The CDR3 loop spans 18 amino acids. The CDR3 sequence is CASSIPIRPGTDNYGYTF. CDR3 coding DNA: TGTGCCAGTAGTATCCCTATACGACCCGGGACAGACAACTATGGCTACACCTTC.